These 18 T cell receptor beta chains share one sample of origin, sequenced in a study of OX40 agonist ivuxolimab in advanced cancers. Sequencing used immunoSEQ multiplex PCR; TCRdb keeps in-frame clones, though not all of them. The sample comprises around 66,000 clones, 82% of which are singletons, and about 7% rests with the top ten. The sequences come from CD4+ or CD8+ T cells sorted from blood, collected in a trial of the OX40 agonist ivuxolimab. These receptors were obtained from an adult with an advanced solid tumor such as melanoma, head and neck, liver or kidney cancer.

The chain has TRBV5-6 and TRBJ1-3; D unclear. With 2 bases removed from V and 3 bases from J, the gap between germline ends came to 12 bases. The CDR3 length is 15 residues. In germline, CDR1 is SGHDT, CDR2 YYEEEE. The CDR3 is CASSLAAGDGNTIYF. The CDR3 nucleotides are TGTGCCAGCAGCTTAGCGGCGGGAGATGGAAACACCATATATTTT.

The chain joins TRBV10-3 to TRBJ2-3; D possibly matches TRBD1 or TRBD2 (7 bases each). This CDR3 is built from 14 residues. Germline CDR1 reads ENHRY; CDR2 reads SYGVKD. Deletions cut 6 bases from V and 3 bases from J, with 13 bases between. CDR3 bases: TGTGCCATCAGCCAGGGGGGGCCTACAGATACGCAGTATTTT. Its protein is CAISQGGPTDTQYF.

CDR3 in DNA: TGCGCCAGCAGCCAAGAAGCGGCTAGCGGGACGTGGAATGAGCAGTTCTTC. This encodes CASSQEAASGTWNEQFF. This rearrangement joins TRBV4-1 to TRBJ2-1; 9 bases are a match to TRBD2. Germline assignment: CDR1 MGHRA and CDR2 YSYEKL. The V gene end was trimmed by 0 bases and the J gene end by 7 bases; junction bases not matched to a gene: 10. The CDR3 spans 17 residues.

The chain employs TRBV4-1 and TRBJ2-3; the match to TRBD2 covers 10 bases. V lost 6 bases, J lost 4 bases, and 7 bases stayed unmatched. In germline, CDR1 is MGHRA, CDR2 YSYEKL. CDR3 length: 15 residues. The CDR3 DNA reads TGCGCCAGCAGGGATAGCGGGGGGCAGGCAGATACGCAGTATTTT. Translated, it gives CASRDSGGQADTQYF.

The sample holds one count of this clone. This chain links TRBV19 with TRBJ2-7; 7 nucleotides line up with TRBD1. V shed 3 bases and J 2 bases; nucleotides not matched to a gene: 4. The CDR3 length is 14 residues. From germline, CDR1 is LNHDA and CDR2 SQIVND (reference sequence). CDR3 sequence reads: CASSIRQGAYEQYF. The CDR3 bases are TGTGCCAGTAGTATTCGACAGGGTGCCTACGAGCAGTACTTC.

The chain employs TRBV4-3 and TRBJ2-1; 7 nucleotides match TRBD2. There are 17 residues in the CDR3. Germline V lookup: CDR1 LGHNA, CDR2 YSLEER. The V and J ends lost 0 bases and 0 bases, in that order; junction bases with no gene match: 5. Here the CDR3 reads CASSQDRVAGSYNEQFF. The CDR3 coding sequence is TGCGCCAGCAGCCAAGATCGGGTAGCGGGCTCCTACAATGAGCAGTTCTTC.

This sequence joins TRBV4-1 and TRBJ2-3; no reliable D call. This CDR3 contains 15 residues. Per germline, CDR1 MGHRA and CDR2 YSYEKL. The V end lost 4 bases, the J end lost 2 bases, and 13 bases lay between the germline ends. As DNA, the CDR3 is TGCGCCAGCAGCCCTTTTTGGGTATCCACAGATACGCAGTATTTT. This translates into CASSPFWVSTDTQYF.

The chain is built from TRBV18 and TRBJ1-3; no reliable D call. V was cut by 3 bases and J by 4 bases, with 13 bases left in between. Germline V gene lookup returns CDR1 KGHSH and CDR2 LQKENI. This CDR3 is 15 amino acids long. The CDR3 DNA is TGTGCCAGCTCACCTGGTCAGGCGGCGGGAAACACCATATATTTT. Encoded protein: CASSPGQAAGNTIYF.

This clone occurred many times. The DNA for the CDR3 is TGTGCCAGCAGCCCAAACAGAGCGAACTATGGCTACACCTTC. Its translation: CASSPNRANYGYTF. The chain has TRBV7-9 and TRBJ1-2; no clear D. V lost 5 bases to trimming and J lost 2 bases, with 12 bases between them. The CDR3 contains 14 residues. CDR1 is SEHNR and CDR2 is FQNEAQ in the germline V gene (reference sequence).

CDR3 nucleotides: TGTGCCAGCAGCTTAGGGCCGGGGGGGCAGAACACTGAAGCTTTCTTT. As protein: CASSLGPGGQNTEAFF. The rearrangement uses TRBV7-8 and TRBJ1-1, with a tentative D call TRBD1 (6 bases). The germline V and J ends were trimmed by 1 base and 1 base, with 13 bases remaining between them. The germline V gene has CDR1 SGHVS and CDR2 FQNEAQ. The CDR3 covers 16 residues.

The chain couples TRBV28 to TRBJ1-5; a weak D match, TRBD1 (5 bases). Germline V gives CDR1 MDHEN, CDR2 SYDVKM. V was shortened by 4 bases and J by 9 bases, with 25 bases between the two germline ends. There are 17 residues in the CDR3. The CDR3 is CASSSTETAGGLWPQHF. The CDR3 DNA sequence: TGTGCCAGCAGTTCGACCGAGACAGCAGGAGGTTTGTGGCCCCAGCATTTT.

CDR3 bases: TGTGCCAGCAGCCAGCGACAGGGCCCAGATACGCAGTATTTT. Its translation is CASSQRQGPDTQYF. This chain joins TRBV5-4 and TRBJ2-3; 7 nucleotides agree with TRBD1. The CDR3 is 14 amino acids. Per germline, CDR1 SGHNT and CDR2 YYREEE (reference sequence). With V trimmed by 4 bases and J by 4 bases, 6 bases remained unmatched.

This rearrangement joins TRBV6-5 to TRBJ2-7; 7 positions match TRBD2. J lost 0 bases, V lost 7 bases, and 3 bases had no gene match. This CDR3 is built from 13 residues. Germline CDR1 MNHEY, CDR2 SVGAGI. The chain's CDR3 is CASTRGSSYEQYF. The DNA for the CDR3 is TGTGCCAGCACGCGGGGGAGCTCCTACGAGCAGTACTTC.

The chain is built from TRBV5-1 and TRBJ1-1, with 8 bases matching TRBD1. Germline V gene data show CDR1 as SGHRS and CDR2 as YFSETQ. This CDR3 is built from 16 residues. With 2 bases clipped from V and 4 bases from J, the junction kept 10 bases outside the gene matches. CDR3 residues: CASSFGWDRSGTEAFF. In nucleotides, the CDR3 is TGCGCCAGCAGCTTTGGATGGGACAGGAGCGGCACTGAAGCTTTCTTT.

V usage is TRBV18 and J usage is TRBJ1-4; 9 bases agree with TRBD1. The germline CDR1 and CDR2 sequences are KGHSH and LQKENI. The CDR3 has 15 amino acids. The V gene end was trimmed by 6 bases and the J gene end by 6 bases; junction bases not matched to a gene: 8. The CDR3 spells CASSVRGQGDEKLFF. The CDR3 nucleotides read TGTGCCAGCTCGGTCCGGGGACAGGGAGATGAAAAACTGTTTTTT.

This clone was seen a few times. The chain is built from TRBV6-1 and TRBJ1-5; weak D call: TRBD1 (5 bases). The CDR3 loop spans 13 amino acids. The V gene's germline CDR1 is MNHNS and CDR2 SASEGT. Between the trimmed V and J ends, which lost 4 bases and 8 bases, there was a span of 12 bases. This CDR3 reads CASSVGGIKPQHF. The CDR3 DNA sequence: TGTGCCAGCAGTGTCGGGGGAATCAAGCCCCAGCATTTT.

The chain carries TRBV28 and TRBJ1-2; D gene uncertain. Deletions cut 1 base from V and 4 bases from J, with 7 bases between. This CDR3 has 13 amino acids. CDR1 is MDHEN and CDR2 is SYDVKM in the germline V gene. The CDR3 loop reads CASSLSQIYGYTF. CDR3 DNA sequence: TGTGCCAGCAGTTTATCCCAGATCTATGGCTACACCTTC.

V is TRBV7-2 and J is TRBJ2-1, with D perhaps TRBD2 (7 bases). V was clipped by 5 bases and J by 2 bases, with 13 bases between them. In germline, CDR1 is SGHTA, CDR2 FQGNSA. The CDR3 contains 15 residues. CDR3 bases: TGTGCCAGCAGCACACAGGGAGGGGCCTACAATGAGCAGTTCTTC. Translated, it gives CASSTQGGAYNEQFF.